This record concerns one T cell receptor beta chain sequence. The clone's antigen remains unknown. No much larger clone exists at a distance of one base, and base qualities are not known. This entry is derived from a study of identical twins (dated by TCRdb to 2016 to 2017). In the study overall: The study deep-sequenced TCR alpha and beta repertoires from monozygotic twins, unrelated adults of various ages and cord blood to test whether fetal clonotypes persist. To rule out contamination, the twin experiments were replicated at different times with different library preparation protocols.

What the study reported, not specific to this receptor: Abundant cord blood beta clonotypes carried fewer insertions; young adult naive repertoires showed a weaker similar trend, while memory repertoires showed none. In beta out-of-frame sequences, excess twin sharing was weaker, because having fewer shared sequences lowered the signal-to-noise ratio. Zero-insertion analyses could be partly confounded by invariant T cells such as MAIT and iNKT, though diverse VJ usage argued against such confounding for most clonotypes. Compared with coincidental sharing between unrelated individuals, an excess of low generation-probability sequences was observed among out-of-frame TCR alpha sequences shared between twins. Because the same donors could not be followed over many years, the conclusions relied on cross-sectional statistical analysis. In monozygotic twins, recombination models systematically underestimated out-of-frame TCR alpha sharing, but the models matched the sharing seen between unrelated individuals.

The CDR3 goes from the cysteine to the phenylalanine over 16 residues. Only the CDR3 portion is preserved as DNA: 48 bases, with reading frame beginning at the first base. Trimming takes 4 bases off V and 3 bases off J; junction bases not matched to a gene: 8. The germline V gene (reference sequence) supplies CDR1 LGHDT and CDR2 YNNKEL. Only healthy Caucasian donors were included. The researchers also sequenced three unrelated adults who were not twins: a male aged 18 to 29, a male aged 50 to 59, and a female aged 50 to 59. Miltenyi CD45RO+ enrichment and human naive T-cell isolation kits were used to isolate memory (CD45RO+) and naive T cells from PBMC. Library construction relied on 5' RACE. Sequencing was performed on an Illumina HiSeq 2000. A universal primer binding site was introduced by template switching, and a unique molecular identifier was present in the final cDNA, enabling accurate counting of TCR cDNA molecules. Specific primers in the conserved constant-segment region were used to synthesize first-strand cDNA for the TCR alpha and beta chains. Each cDNA library was double barcoded, with a SMART-Mk sample barcode plus Illumina barcodes, to control for contamination. TruSeq adapter sequences along with Illumina sample barcodes were introduced in two successive PCR steps. Sequencing of the TCR alpha and beta cDNA libraries was done on the Illumina HiSeq platform using custom primers. On the authors' methods: MiGEC was used to process raw reads and extract unique molecular identifiers, and MiXCR was used to find CDR3 positions. For each individual, recombination models were inferred using an EM algorithm with the repgenHMM and IGoR tools. The tcR package in R was used for shared clonotype analysis, with sharing normalized by the product of cloneset sizes. To study raw recombination free of thymic and clonal selection effects, out-of-frame nonproductive sequences were analyzed. In-frame beta chains were kept once TCRdb had trimmed the public reads at Q25 with fastp and called clones with MiXCR. Rows merge per CDR3 protein into single entries with the most common DNA and genes. Clone size and V and J calls follow TCRdb, not the original study. The sample table records roughly 690,000 distinct CDR3 sequences; less than 7% of these occur just once. The top ten clonotypes cover roughly 2% of the sample.

Here the chain combines TRBV3-1 and TRBJ2-7, and 11 bases in between align with TRBD2. The sequencing sample was made of naive T cells sorted from blood. Reading the label with the study, this specimen's cell subset or site is: cells isolated with a human naive T-cell isolation kit. The clonotype comes from a man between 18 and 29 years old in good health. In nucleotides, the sequence is TGTGCCAGCAGCCCCTCGGGACTAGCGGACGACTACGAGCAGTACTTC. This encodes CASSPSGLADDYEQYF.